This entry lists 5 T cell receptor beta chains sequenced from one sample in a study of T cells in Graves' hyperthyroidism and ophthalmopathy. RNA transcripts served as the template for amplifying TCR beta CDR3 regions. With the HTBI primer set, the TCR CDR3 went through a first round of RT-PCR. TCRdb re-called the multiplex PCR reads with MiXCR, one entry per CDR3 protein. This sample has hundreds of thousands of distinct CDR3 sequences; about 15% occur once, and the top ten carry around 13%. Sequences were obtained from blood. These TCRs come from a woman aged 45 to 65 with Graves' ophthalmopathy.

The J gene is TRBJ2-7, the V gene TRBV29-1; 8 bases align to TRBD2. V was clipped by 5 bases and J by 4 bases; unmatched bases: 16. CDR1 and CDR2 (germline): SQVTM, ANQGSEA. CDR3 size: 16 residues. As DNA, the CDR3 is TGCAGCGTTTTTGATAGCGGGACTCCGGAGGGTTACGAGCAGTACTTC. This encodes CSVFDSGTPEGYEQYF.

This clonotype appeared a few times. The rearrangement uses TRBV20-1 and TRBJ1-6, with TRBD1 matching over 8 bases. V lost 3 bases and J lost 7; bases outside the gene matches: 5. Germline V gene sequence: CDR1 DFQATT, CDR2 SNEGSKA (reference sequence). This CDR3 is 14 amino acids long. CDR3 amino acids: CSARGQVDNSPLHF. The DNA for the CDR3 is TGCAGTGCTAGGGGACAGGTGGACAATTCACCCCTCCACTTT.

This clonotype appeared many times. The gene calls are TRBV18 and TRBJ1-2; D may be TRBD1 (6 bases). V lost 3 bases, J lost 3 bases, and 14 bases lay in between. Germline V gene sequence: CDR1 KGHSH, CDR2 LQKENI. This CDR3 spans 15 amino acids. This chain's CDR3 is CASSPTGFLDYGYTF. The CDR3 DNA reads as TGTGCCAGCTCACCCACAGGGTTTCTGGACTATGGCTACACCTTC.

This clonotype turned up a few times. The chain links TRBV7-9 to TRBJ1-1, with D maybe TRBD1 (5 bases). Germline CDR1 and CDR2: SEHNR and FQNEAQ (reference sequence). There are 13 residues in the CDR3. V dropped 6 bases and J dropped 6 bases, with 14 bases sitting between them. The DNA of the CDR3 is TGTGCCAGCAGATTGACGCAGGGACCTGAAGCTTTCTTT. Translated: CASRLTQGPEAFF.

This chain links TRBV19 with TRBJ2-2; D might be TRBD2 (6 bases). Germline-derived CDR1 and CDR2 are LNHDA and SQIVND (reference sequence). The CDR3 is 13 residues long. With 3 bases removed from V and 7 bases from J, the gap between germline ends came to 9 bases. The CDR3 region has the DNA TGTGCCAGTAGTATGGCGGGGTTCGGGGAGCTGTTTTTT. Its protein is CASSMAGFGELFF.